A single sample gave rise to the 18 T cell receptor beta chains below, sequenced in a study of T-cell reconstitution after alpha-beta-depleted transplantation in children. Preparation of the TCRbeta library used unique molecular identifiers. From the PCR reads, TCRdb called clonotypes with MiXCR, one entry per CDR3 protein. The sample lists around 200,000 distinct CDR3 sequences; roughly 10% were seen once. Sequencing was performed on PBMCs from the stem cell graft donor, taken from the stem cell graft. The receptors come from a human donor who donated a stem cell graft to a child with acute lymphoblastic leukemia.

This clonotype showed up many times. The chain has TRBV5-1 and TRBJ1-4, with unresolved D. This CDR3 comprises 16 residues. V was cut by 0 bases and J by 8 bases, with 17 bases left in between. CDR1 SGHRS and CDR2 YFSETQ come from the germline V gene. DNA for the CDR3: TGCGCCAGCAGCTTGGACAGTCCACGCCTGGGGGAAAAACTGTTTTTT. Residues: CASSLDSPRLGEKLFF.

This clonotype was detected ten times or more. The chain combines TRBV29-1 with TRBJ2-1; D remains ambiguous. Germline V lookup: CDR1 SQVTM, CDR2 ANQGSEA. V lost 7 bases and J lost 3, with 13 bases in between. This CDR3 has 13 amino acids. CDR3 DNA: TGCAGCGGGCGACCCCCGGGCTACAATGAGCAGTTCTTC. Encoded protein: CSGRPPGYNEQFF.

CDR3 coding DNA: TGTGCCAGCAGTTTATTTTCCGGTACTACTAACTATGGCTACACCTTC. This encodes CASSLFSGTTNYGYTF. This chain connects TRBV27 to TRBJ1-2; D is undetermined. Germline lookup yields CDR1 MNHEY and CDR2 SMNVEV (reference sequence). This CDR3 has 16 residues. The V gene lost 1 base and the J gene lost 0 bases, with 12 bases spanning the gap.

This clonotype was observed many times. The chain has TRBV5-6 and TRBJ2-2, with D possibly matching TRBD1 (5 bases). The CDR3 length is 14 residues. From germline, CDR1 is SGHDT and CDR2 YYEEEE. The V and J ends lost 0 bases and 3 bases respectively, with 6 bases between them. The CDR3 here is CASSLGTYTGELFF. CDR3 sequence (DNA): TGTGCCAGCAGCTTGGGGACATACACCGGGGAGCTGTTTTTT.

In this sample, this clonotype turned up many times. This sequence joins TRBV18 and TRBJ1-5; weak D call: TRBD1 (5 bases). Between the trimmed V and J ends, which lost 3 bases and 6 bases, there was a span of 15 bases. The V gene's germline CDR1 is KGHSH and CDR2 LQKENI. This CDR3 is built from 15 residues. In nucleotides, the CDR3 is TGTGCCAGCTCACCCGACGCGCCTGGGGGTCAGCCCCAGCATTTT. Translated: CASSPDAPGGQPQHF.

This chain uses TRBV18 with TRBJ2-5; D is perhaps TRBD1 (6 bases). Trimming shortened V by 6 bases and J by 1 base, and 12 bases separated the two germline ends. The CDR3 consists of 14 residues. Germline V gene sequence: CDR1 KGHSH, CDR2 LQKENI. The CDR3 coding sequence is TGTGCCAGCTCCTCAGGGACACTCCAAGAGACCCAGTACTTC. Translated: CASSSGTLQETQYF. The full variable domain, its missing parts supplied by reference TRBV18 and TRBJ2-5, is NAGVMQNPRHLVRRRGQEARLRCSPMKGHSHVYWYRQLPEEGLKFMVYLQKENIIDESGMPKERFSAEFPKEGPSILRIQQVVRGDSAAYFCASSSGTLQETQYFGPGTRLLVL.

Ten or more counts support this clonotype. This chain connects TRBV27 to TRBJ2-4; the D gene is possibly TRBD1 (5 bases). This CDR3 is 12 amino acids long. CDR1 is MNHEY, CDR2 SMNVEV, per germline (reference sequence). The germline V and J ends were trimmed by 8 bases and 5 bases, with 10 bases remaining between them. CDR3 sequence: CASYDRQNIQYF. CDR3 nucleotides: TGTGCCAGCTACGACAGACAAAACATTCAGTACTTC.

In this sample, this clonotype turned up many times. The chain employs TRBV7-6 and TRBJ1-2; 9 bases are shared with TRBD1. The CDR3 covers 15 residues. Germline assignment: CDR1 SGHVS and CDR2 FNYEAQ. With V trimmed by 2 bases and J by 6 bases, 7 bases remained unmatched. CDR3 residues: CASSLYPTGGDGYTF. The CDR3 coding sequence is TGTGCCAGCAGCTTATATCCGACAGGGGGTGATGGCTACACCTTC.

The chain carries TRBV27 and TRBJ1-2, with D maybe TRBD1 (6 bases). With 9 bases removed from V and 1 base from J, the gap between germline ends came to 12 bases. CDR1 and CDR2 (germline): MNHEY, SMNVEV (reference sequence). CDR3 length equals 13 residues. CDR3 coding DNA: TGTGCCAGTGGGGACATCCGTAACTATGGCTACACCTTC. Encoded protein: CASGDIRNYGYTF.

This clonotype has a count of ten or more. The chain has TRBV6-5 and TRBJ2-7; maybe TRBD1 (7 bases). This CDR3 comprises 16 residues. V was trimmed by 0 bases and J by 4 bases, leaving 16 bases between them. The germline V gene encodes CDR1 MNHEY and CDR2 SVGAGI. The CDR3 DNA follows: TGTGCCAGCAGTTACTCTATCGGGGGACAGATATACGAGCAGTACTTC. Translation gives CASSYSIGGQIYEQYF.

This clonotype was found a few times. A read error may account for a junction end that differs from germline. The chain links TRBV5-6 to TRBJ2-1, with D unclear. This CDR3 is built from 11 residues. Germline V gene sequence: CDR1 SGHDT, CDR2 YYEEEE. The CDR3 DNA follows: TGTGCCAGCAGCTTGGGGTGGCAGTGGATCTTC. This encodes CASSLGWQWIF.

This clonotype was picked up a small number of times. This rearrangement joins TRBV5-1 to TRBJ1-4, with TRBD1 as a possible D gene (5 bases). There are 15 residues in the CDR3. In germline, CDR1 is SGHRS, CDR2 YFSETQ. Trimming took off 4 bases at V and 8 bases at J, with 18 bases between the two ends. The CDR3 nucleotides read TGCGCCAGCAGCAGCAGGGATCCCTTGGGGGAAAAACTGTTTTTT. Encoded protein: CASSSRDPLGEKLFF.

The V call is TRBV3-1, the J call TRBJ1-5; D unresolved. With 0 bases removed from V and 4 bases from J, the gap between germline ends came to 10 bases. This CDR3 spans 15 amino acids. In germline, CDR1 is LGHDT, CDR2 YNNKEL (reference sequence). CDR3 sequence reads: CASSQDHVENQPQHF. The CDR3 DNA reads as TGTGCCAGCAGCCAAGATCACGTGGAGAATCAGCCCCAGCATTTT.

A note on this clonotype: Just one base apart from a much larger clone, this may be a read error. The rearrangement links TRBV12-3 or TRBV12-4 to TRBJ2-7; the D gene could be TRBD1 or TRBD2 (5 bases each). The CDR3 consists of 14 residues. Trimming removed 7 bases at V and 6 bases at J, with 19 bases between. CDR3 sequence (DNA): TGTGCCAGCACCCTTGGGGGTCTCATCTGCGAGCAGTACTTC. It translates to CASTLGGLICEQYF.

The J gene is TRBJ1-2, the V gene TRBV6-1; unclear D gene. V gave up 6 bases and J gave up 1 base, with 12 bases separating them. This CDR3 region has 14 residues. CDR1 MNHNS and CDR2 SASEGT come from the germline V gene. The CDR3 region has the DNA TGTGCCAGCAGAGAACAAAATTTTAACTATGGCTACACCTTC. Its translation is CASREQNFNYGYTF.

On this clonotype itself: Given a much more abundant clone one base away, this may be a read error. The chain is built from TRBV10-3 and TRBJ2-3, with 12 bases lining up with TRBD2. CDR1 and CDR2 (germline): ENHRY, SYGVKD. The CDR3 totals 15 residues. The ends lost 3 bases at V and 4 bases at J; junction bases unmatched: 2. CDR3 protein: CAISDSSGGADTQYF. The DNA for the CDR3 is TGTGCCATCAGTGACTCTAGCGGGGGGGCAGATACGCAGTATTTT.

The chain has TRBV3-1 and TRBJ1-4; 8 bases are shared with TRBD1. This CDR3 spans 14 amino acids. J lost 7 bases, V lost 3 bases, and 4 bases had no gene match. CDR1 LGHDT and CDR2 YNNKEL come from the germline V gene (reference sequence). Here the CDR3 DNA reads TGTGCCAGCAGCCAGTACGACAGGGGTGAAAAACTGTTTTTT. The encoded protein is CASSQYDRGEKLFF.

This clonotype is medium-sized in the sample. The rearrangement joins TRBV7-2 to TRBJ2-7; D remains ambiguous. Germline-derived CDR1 and CDR2 are SGHTA and FQGNSA. The V and J ends lost 1 base and 2 bases respectively, with 6 bases between them. This CDR3 comprises 13 residues. CDR3 loop: CASSLERTYEQYF. The CDR3, as DNA: TGTGCCAGCAGCTTAGAACGGACCTACGAGCAGTACTTC.